This TCR beta chain stems from a study of T cell clonality in common variable immunodeficiency. The study, taken as a whole, reports: Reportedly, TCR beta sequences from common variable immunodeficiency showed fewer deletions and N-nucleotide insertions. CVID subjects had higher TCRbeta clonality than healthy controls, most marked in about a third. Links between repertoire features and CVID complications were heterogeneity-limited.

Caucasian heritage predominated among both patients and controls. Many counts were recorded for this clone. Its specificity is unknown. Sequencing used immunoSEQ multiplex PCR; TCRdb keeps in-frame clones, though not all of them. The sample contains around 55,000 clones, none of them singletons. Sequencing used peripheral blood mononuclear cells. The clonotype comes from a person aged 18-69 years in good health.

CDR3: CASSQDVLYSYTTNTEAFF. CDR3 DNA (partial): TGTGCCAGCAGCCAAGACGTTCTGTACAGTTACACAACGAACACTGAA. This chain joins TRBV14 and TRBJ1-1; D not resolved. The read ends 3 residues shy of where the CDR3 ends; the end is completed using the germline J gene. The CDR3 length is 19 residues. The V end lost 0 bases, the J end lost 1 base, and 21 bases lay between the germline ends. Germline V gene sequence: CDR1 SGHDN, CDR2 FVKESK.